The present T cell receptor (beta chain) was sequenced within a study of blood T cell repertoires in COVID-19. Study-wide background: Donors in the United States, Italy and Spain gave samples during acute or convalescent COVID-19. In each case, the material was cDNA or gDNA derived from T cells, B-cell-depleted T cells, or PBMCs.

V dropped 6 bases and J dropped 5 bases, with 20 bases sitting between them. The CDR3 consists of 16 residues. The germline V gene encodes CDR1 SGHVS and CDR2 FNYEAQ. Original data processing: Reference gene primer amplification in the assay estimated nucleated cell counts. Profiled with immunoSEQ multiplex PCR; TCRdb holds only in-frame clones, not every one. V, J and clone size are those of that table, while D and trimming were read from the DNA. The profile shows roughly 34,000 clones, 80% of them singletons. This sequence was found in a woman in her seventies with acute or convalescent COVID-19. Sequencing was done on a sample of peripheral blood. The chain couples TRBV7-6 to TRBJ2-1; tentative D call: TRBD2 (7 bases). The CDR3 nucleotides read TGTGCCAGCAGTCCCGAGGTTGCGGGGGCTAACAATGAGCAGTTCTTC. Translated: CASSPEVAGANNEQFF. The full variable domain, in which reference TRBV7-6 and TRBJ2-1 provide the parts outside the CDR3, is GAGVSQSPRYKVTKRGQDVALRCDPISGHVSLYWYRQALGQGPEFLTYFNYEAQQDKSGLPNDRFSAERPEGSISTLTIQRTEQRDSAMYRCASSPEVAGANNEQFFGPGTRLTVL.